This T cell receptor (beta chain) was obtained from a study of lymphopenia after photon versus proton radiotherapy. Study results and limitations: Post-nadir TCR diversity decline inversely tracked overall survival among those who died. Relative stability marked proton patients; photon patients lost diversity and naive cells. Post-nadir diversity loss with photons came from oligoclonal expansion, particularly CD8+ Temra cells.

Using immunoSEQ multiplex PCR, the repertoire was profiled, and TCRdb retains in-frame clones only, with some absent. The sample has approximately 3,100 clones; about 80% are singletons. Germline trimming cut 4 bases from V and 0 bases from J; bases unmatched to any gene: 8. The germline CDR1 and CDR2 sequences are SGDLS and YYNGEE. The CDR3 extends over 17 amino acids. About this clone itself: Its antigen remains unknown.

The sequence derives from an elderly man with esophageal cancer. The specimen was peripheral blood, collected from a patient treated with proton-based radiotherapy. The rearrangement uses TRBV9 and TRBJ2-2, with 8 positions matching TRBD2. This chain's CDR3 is CASSNIRTSTNTGELFF. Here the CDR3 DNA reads TGTGCCAGCAGCAATATTCGGACTAGCACGAACACCGGGGAGCTGTTTTTT.